This TCR beta chain was found in a study of blood T cells in healthy people across ages. Study conclusions and caveats: TCR beta diversity correlated strongly with naive T cell percentage.

Next came a second PCR, run for about 7 to 12 cycles, which used a sample-barcoded 5' primer along with a J-beta primer mix. TCRdb analysed the 5' RACE reads with MiXCR anew, one entry per CDR3 protein. The repertoire holds 2 million or so distinct CDR3 sequences, with less than 50% as singletons. Aged about 6 to 90, donors were systemically healthy Caucasians from Russia. Every donor gave roughly 9.2 milliliters of peripheral blood. RNA extraction gave at least 5.5 micrograms of total RNA per sample. The CDR3 contains 13 residues. Germline V gene sequence: CDR1 SGHNT, CDR2 YYREEE (reference sequence). The V gene lost 3 bases and the J gene lost 9 bases, with 16 bases spanning the gap. On this clonotype: No antigen is known for it.

The TCR sequence derives from a middle-aged woman in good health. Sequences were obtained from blood. The chain employs TRBV5-4 and TRBJ2-7; weak D call: TRBD2 (5 bases). CDR3 sequence: CASSSPTRRTQYF. The CDR3 region has the DNA TGTGCCAGCAGCTCACCTACTAGGAGGACGCAGTACTTC.